This T cell receptor (beta chain) was captured by sequencing in a study of T cell responses to AZD1222 COVID-19 vaccine. CDR3 length: 15 residues. V was clipped by 3 bases and J by 2 bases, with 14 bases between them. The germline V gene has CDR1 SGDLS and CDR2 YYNGEE. Study findings and constraints: Spike-spanning, vaccine-associated CD4 TCRs were dominant at 160-218 and 743-854. Spike-specific TCR breadth rose after two AZD1222 doses, and depth rose as well.

Concerning this clone itself: Its antigen is undetermined.

TCRdb's copy holds only in-frame clones and misses some; the assay was immunoSEQ multiplex PCR. In the table there are about 110,000 clones, about 90% of which are singletons. The sample was peripheral blood, taken 28 days after the second AZD1222 dose. The chain links TRBV9 to TRBJ1-2, with D perhaps matching TRBD1 (5 bases). The clonotype originates from an adult who received the AZD1222 COVID-19 vaccine. The CDR3 DNA follows: TGTGCCAGCAGCGCCTTAGGGAGGGGCAACTATGGCTACACCTTC. This translates into CASSALGRGNYGYTF. The full variable domain, its missing parts supplied by reference TRBV9 and TRBJ1-2, is DSGVTQTPKHLITATGQRVTLRCSPRSGDLSVYWYQQSLDQGLQFLIQYYNGEERAKGNILERFSAQQFPDLHSELNLSSLELGDSALYFCASSALGRGNYGYTFGSGTRLTVV.